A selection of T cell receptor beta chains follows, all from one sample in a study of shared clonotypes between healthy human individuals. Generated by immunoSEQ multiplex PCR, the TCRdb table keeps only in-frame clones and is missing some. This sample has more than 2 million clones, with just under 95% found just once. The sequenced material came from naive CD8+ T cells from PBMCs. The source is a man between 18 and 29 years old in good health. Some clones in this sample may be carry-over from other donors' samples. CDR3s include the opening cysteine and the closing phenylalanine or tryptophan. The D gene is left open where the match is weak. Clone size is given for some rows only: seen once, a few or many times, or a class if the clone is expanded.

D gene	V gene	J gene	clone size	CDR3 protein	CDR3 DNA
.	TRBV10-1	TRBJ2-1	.	CASGQGRSYNEQFF	TGCGCCAGCGGTCAGGGACGCTCCTACAATGAGCAGTTCTTC
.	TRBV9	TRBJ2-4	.	CASSPEDSQNIQYF	TGTGCCAGCAGCCCGGAGGACAGCCAAAACATTCAGTACTTC
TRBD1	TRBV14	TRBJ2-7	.	CASSQAATGSEQYF	TGTGCCAGCAGCCAAGCCGCGACAGGGAGCGAGCAGTACTTC
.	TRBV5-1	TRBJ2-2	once	CASSWYSPGELFF	TGCGCCAGCAGCTGGTACAGTCCCGGGGAGCTGTTTTTT
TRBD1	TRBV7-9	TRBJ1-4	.	CASSLEVRGPNEKLFF	TGTGCCAGCAGCTTAGAAGTGAGGGGGCCTAATGAAAAACTGTTTTTT
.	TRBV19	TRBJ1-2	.	CASSIPSGVYGYTF	TGTGCCAGTAGTATTCCTTCAGGGGTCTATGGCTACACCTTC
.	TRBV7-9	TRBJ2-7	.	CASSFSEGSYEQYF	TGTGCCAGCAGCTTCAGCGAGGGGTCCTACGAGCAGTACTTC
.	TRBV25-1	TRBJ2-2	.	CASRDDSNTGELFF	TGTGCCAGCCGCGACGACAGTAACACCGGGGAGCTGTTTTTT
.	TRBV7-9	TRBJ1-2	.	CASSLPRGYGYTF	TGTGCCAGCAGCCTTCCCAGGGGCTATGGCTACACCTTC
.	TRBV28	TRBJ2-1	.	CASSLGVGDSVTERYNEQFF	TGTGCCAGCAGTTTAGGGGTGGGGGACTCAGTAACGGAGCGGTACAATGAGCAGTTCTTC
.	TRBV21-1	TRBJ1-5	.	CASSKVHDDRNQPQHF	TGTGCCAGCAGCAAAGTACACGATGATCGCAATCAGCCCCAGCATTTT
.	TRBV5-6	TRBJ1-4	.	CASSFGGSGQFREKLFF	TGTGCCAGCAGCTTTGGGGGCTCGGGACAATTCCGGGAAAAACTGTTTTTT
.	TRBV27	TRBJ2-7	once	CASRDAYEQYF	TGTGCCAGCAGAGACGCATACGAGCAGTACTTC